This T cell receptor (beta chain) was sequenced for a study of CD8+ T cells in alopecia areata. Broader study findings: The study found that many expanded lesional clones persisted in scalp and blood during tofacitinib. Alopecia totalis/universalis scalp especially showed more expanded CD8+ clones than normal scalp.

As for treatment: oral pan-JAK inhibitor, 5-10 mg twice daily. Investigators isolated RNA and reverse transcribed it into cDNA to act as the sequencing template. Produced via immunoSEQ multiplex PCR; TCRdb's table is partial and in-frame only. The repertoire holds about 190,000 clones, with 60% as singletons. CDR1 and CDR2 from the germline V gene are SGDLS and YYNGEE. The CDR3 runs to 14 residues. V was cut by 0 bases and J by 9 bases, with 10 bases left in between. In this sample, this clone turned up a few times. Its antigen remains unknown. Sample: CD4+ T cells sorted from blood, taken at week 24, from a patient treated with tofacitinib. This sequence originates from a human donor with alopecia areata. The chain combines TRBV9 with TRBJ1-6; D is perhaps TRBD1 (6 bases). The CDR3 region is CASSVEGGSSPLHF. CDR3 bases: TGTGCCAGCAGCGTAGAGGGGGGAAGTTCACCCCTCCACTTT.